This T cell receptor (beta chain) stems from a study of CD8 T cell repertoires and HIV-1 epitope variants. CDR3 length: 14 residues. Generated by immunoSEQ multiplex PCR, the TCRdb table keeps only in-frame clones and is missing some. In the table there are roughly 100,000 clones, roughly four fifths of which are singletons. This clone has a single count. The sequence was obtained from a male donor with HIV. The material sequenced was uncultured baseline CD8+ T cells from peripheral blood mononuclear cells (PBMCs). This rearrangement joins TRBV21-1 to TRBJ2-7; the table's D gene call, TRBD1, was not cross checked with the DNA. TRBV21-1 is termed a pseudogene. The CDR3 reads CASSKGGGLYEQYF. CDR3 bases: TGTGCCAGCAGCAAAGGAGGGGGCCTCTACGAGCAGTACTTC.